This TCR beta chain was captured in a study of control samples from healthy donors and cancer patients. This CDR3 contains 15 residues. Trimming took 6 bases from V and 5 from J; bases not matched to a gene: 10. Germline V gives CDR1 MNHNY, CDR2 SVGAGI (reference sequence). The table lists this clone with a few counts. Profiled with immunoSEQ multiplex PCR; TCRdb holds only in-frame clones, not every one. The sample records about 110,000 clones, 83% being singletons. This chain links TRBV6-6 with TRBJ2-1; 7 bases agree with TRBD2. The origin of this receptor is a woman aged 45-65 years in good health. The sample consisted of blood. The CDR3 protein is CASRDWGGDHNEQFF. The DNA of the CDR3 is TGTGCCAGCAGGGACTGGGGGGGGGACCACAATGAGCAGTTCTTC.